These 14 T cell receptor beta chains were sequenced from one sample in a study of cytomegalovirus exposure and HLA in healthy donors. Primers for the PCR totalled 60 Vbeta and 13 Jbeta. The table came from immunoSEQ multiplex PCR; TCRdb's copy has only in-frame clones and leaves some out. The sample carries 87,000 or so clones, 64% recorded once. Sample: PBMCs. Receptors were obtained from a man between 60 and 75 years old in good health and CMV-seronegative.

This clone was seen only a few times. The rearrangement joins TRBV7-2 to TRBJ2-1, with D perhaps TRBD1 (5 bases). The CDR3 length is 15 residues. Deletions cut 2 bases from V and 3 bases from J, with 11 bases between. Germline CDR1 reads SGHTA; CDR2 reads FQGNSA. CDR3: CASSLISGHYNEQFF. DNA for the CDR3: TGTGCCAGCAGCTTAATCTCCGGACACTACAATGAGCAGTTCTTC. Variable domain in full (rest from reference TRBV7-2 and TRBJ2-1): GAGVSQSPSNKVTEKGKDVELRCDPISGHTALYWYRQSLGQGLEFLIYFQGNSAPDKSGLPSDRFSAERTGGSVSTLTIQRTQQEDSAVYLCASSLISGHYNEQFFGPGTRLTVL.

The genes are TRBV5-1 and TRBJ1-2, with 7 positions matching TRBD1. The CDR3 extends over 15 amino acids. J was trimmed by 2 bases and V by 4 bases; bases with no gene match: 8. The germline V gene has CDR1 SGHRS and CDR2 YFSETQ. DNA for the CDR3: TGCGCCAGCAGCCCCGGGACAGCACCAAACTATGGCTACACCTTC. Translation gives CASSPGTAPNYGYTF.

V gene TRBV27 combines with J gene TRBJ1-4; TRBD1 might be the D (6 bases). Looked up from germline, CDR1 is MNHEY and CDR2 is SMNVEV (reference sequence). CDR3 length equals 15 residues. Trimming removed 6 bases from V and 4 bases from J, with 15 bases in between. CDR3 nucleotides: TGTGCCAGCAGGGATTTGGGAGGGGGTAATGAAAAACTGTTTTTT. Its translation: CASRDLGGGNEKLFF.

The chain is built from TRBV12-5 and TRBJ2-2; D is unclear. The CDR3 has 12 residues. V lost 6 bases and J lost 1, with 3 bases in between. The germline V gene encodes CDR1 LGHNT and CDR2 FRNRAP. Here the CDR3 DNA reads TGTGCTAGTGGCCAGAACACCGGGGAGCTGTTTTTT. It codes for CASGQNTGELFF.

The V and J genes are TRBV12-5 and TRBJ2-1; TRBD1 matches 10 bases. The length of the CDR3 is 17 residues. Per the germline V gene, CDR1 is LGHNT and CDR2 is FRNRAP. V was clipped by 6 bases and J by 8 bases; unmatched bases: 16. CDR3 sequence: CASGGAVGTGVRDEQFF. CDR3 nucleotide sequence: TGTGCTAGTGGGGGGGCGGTTGGGACAGGGGTTCGCGATGAGCAGTTCTTC.

V is TRBV14 and J is TRBJ2-1; 8 bases match TRBD1. Losses at the gene ends were 5 bases for V and 8 bases for J; bases not matched to a gene: 5. Germline assignment: CDR1 SGHDN and CDR2 FVKESK. The CDR3 is 13 residues long. This CDR3 is CASSKTGEDEQFF. CDR3 nucleotide sequence: TGTGCCAGCAGCAAGACAGGGGAAGATGAGCAGTTCTTC.

The chain recombines TRBV5-4 with TRBJ2-2; 8 nucleotides line up with TRBD2. Germline CDR1 reads SGHNT; CDR2 reads YYREEE (reference sequence). The CDR3 has 15 amino acids. Trimming cost V 6 bases and J 5 bases; bases outside gene matches: 9. The CDR3 region has the DNA TGTGCCAGCACAAACGGGACTAGGGGTACCGGGGAGCTGTTTTTT. It is translated as CASTNGTRGTGELFF.

V usage is TRBV19 and J usage is TRBJ1-3; D uncertain. The germline V and J ends were trimmed by 5 bases and 0 bases, with 14 bases remaining between them. This CDR3 spans 16 amino acids. CDR1 is LNHDA and CDR2 is SQIVND in the germline V gene (reference sequence). The CDR3 coding sequence is TGTGCCAGTAGTGCGACTGACCGGATCTCTGGAAACACCATATATTTT. This codes for CASSATDRISGNTIYF.

The V call is TRBV10-2, the J call TRBJ2-1; TRBD2 matches 14 bases. This CDR3 is 12 amino acids long. Germline trimming cut 8 bases from V and 16 bases from J; bases unmatched to any gene: 7. Germline loops: CDR1 WSHSY, CDR2 SAAADI. CDR3 region: CASGGGTSGSFF. As DNA, the CDR3 is TGCGCCAGCGGGGGGGGGACTAGCGGGAGTTTCTTC.

This chain joins TRBV10-2 and TRBJ2-4, with D unclear. This CDR3 comprises 14 residues. Per germline, CDR1 WSHSY and CDR2 SAAADI. V was shortened by 3 bases and J by 2 bases, with 8 bases between the two germline ends. The CDR3 region is CASSDFQTKNIQYF. The CDR3, as DNA: TGCGCCAGCAGTGATTTTCAGACCAAAAACATTCAGTACTTC.

This clone was picked up a small number of times. The rearrangement joins TRBV2 to TRBJ2-1; maybe TRBD2 (5 bases). Germline CDR1 is SNHLY and CDR2 is FYNNEI. CDR3 size: 16 residues. Trimming removed 0 bases at V and 2 bases at J, with 11 bases between. CDR3 DNA sequence: TGTGCCAGCAGTGAAGCGGAGTTAGCGACCTACAATGAGCAGTTCTTC. Its protein product is CASSEAELATYNEQFF.

This clone was seen a handful of times. The chain recombines TRBV7-7 with TRBJ2-1; D perhaps matches TRBD1 (6 bases). Trimming cost V 5 bases and J 9 bases, with 23 bases left between them. Germline V gene data show CDR1 as SSHAT and CDR2 as FNYEAQ (reference sequence). The length of the CDR3 is 16 residues. CDR3 sequence reads: CASSPAPSGAGSEQFF. DNA of the CDR3: TGTGCCAGCAGCCCTGCACCCTCAGGGGCAGGGAGTGAGCAGTTCTTC.

The chain carries TRBV28 and TRBJ2-6; D is perhaps TRBD2 (7 bases). The CDR3 spans 17 residues. Germline CDR1 reads MDHEN; CDR2 reads SYDVKM. Trimming removed 4 bases from V and 0 bases from J, with 13 bases in between. CDR3 sequence: CASSWGGLRSGANVLTF. CDR3 sequence (DNA): TGTGCCAGCAGTTGGGGGGGCCTCCGCTCTGGGGCCAACGTCCTGACTTTC. Variable domain in full (rest from reference TRBV28 and TRBJ2-6): DVKVTQSSRYLVKRTGEKVFLECVQDMDHENMFWYRQDPGLGLRLIYFSYDVKMKEKGDIPEGYSVSREKKERFSLILESASTNQTSMYLCASSWGGLRSGANVLTFGAGSRLTVL.

This clone was observed a few times. The chain combines TRBV14 with TRBJ1-2, with D possibly being TRBD1 (6 bases). The CDR3 runs 14 residues. Germline CDR1 SGHDN, CDR2 FVKESK. The ends were cut back, 3 bases at V and 5 bases at J, with 13 bases in the middle. The CDR3 DNA is TGTGCCAGCAGCCACGGGACAAACTTTTATGGCTACACCTTC. It translates to CASSHGTNFYGYTF.